The clone carrying this TCR beta chain was counted ten times or more. Its target is unknown. The source of the sample is a study of CD8 T cells in ankylosing spondylitis. Overall study results and limits: Existing reports had already noted some motif variants in reactive arthritis synovial fluid and blood. As for the disease-linked clones, they showed a CD8+ phenotype and occurred at relatively low frequencies in peripheral blood. In ankylosing spondylitis blood, a motif of roughly 8 highly homologous TCR beta variants appeared characteristic. Enrichment of disease-linked clones was reportedly significant in matched ankylosing spondylitis synovial fluid.

5'-RACE, quantitative and with molecular barcodes, yielded the TCR beta libraries. One entry per CDR3 protein results from TCRdb running MiXCR on the 5' RACE reads. The sample consists of fewer than 550,000 distinct CDR3 sequences, approximately 5.3% of them appearing once. This CDR3 contains 14 residues. Trimming took off 0 bases at V and 3 bases at J, with 12 bases between the two ends. The germline gives CDR1 SQVTM, CDR2 ANQGSEA. The sequencing input was blood, either unsorted or a sorted T cell fraction (not recorded which). The genes are TRBV29-1 and TRBJ2-7, with a tentative D call TRBD1 (6 bases). The TCR originated in a male donor with ankylosing spondylitis. CDR3 protein: CSVEDRGRGYEQYF. The CDR3 DNA follows: TGCAGCGTTGAAGACAGGGGCCGGGGCTACGAGCAGTACTTC.